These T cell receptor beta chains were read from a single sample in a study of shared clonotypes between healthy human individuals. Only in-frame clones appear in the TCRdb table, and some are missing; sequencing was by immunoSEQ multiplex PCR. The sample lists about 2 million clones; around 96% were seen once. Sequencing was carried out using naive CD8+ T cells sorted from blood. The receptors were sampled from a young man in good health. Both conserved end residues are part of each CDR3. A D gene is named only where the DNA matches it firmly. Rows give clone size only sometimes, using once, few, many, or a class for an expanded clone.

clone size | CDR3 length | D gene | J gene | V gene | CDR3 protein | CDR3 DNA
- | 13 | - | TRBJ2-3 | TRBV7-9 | CATGTTSTDTQYF | TGTGCCACCGGGACAACTAGCACAGATACGCAGTATTTT
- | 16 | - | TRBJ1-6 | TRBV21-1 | CASSKDRRLNNSPLHF | TGTGCCAGCAGCAAAGATCGCCGACTCAATAATTCACCCCTCCACTTT
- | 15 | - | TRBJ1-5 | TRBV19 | CASSILSLSNQPQHF | TGTGCCAGTAGTATTTTGTCACTTAGCAATCAGCCCCAGCATTTT
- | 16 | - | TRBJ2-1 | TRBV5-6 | CASSGEYEELYNEQFF | TGTGCCAGCAGCGGGGAGTACGAGGAGTTGTACAATGAGCAGTTCTTC
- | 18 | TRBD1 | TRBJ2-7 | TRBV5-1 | CASSPALETGALWGEQYF | TGCGCCAGCAGCCCAGCCCTGGAAACAGGGGCACTGTGGGGCGAGCAGTACTTC
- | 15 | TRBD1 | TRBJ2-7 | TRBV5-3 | CARSSRQGAEYEQYF | TGTGCCAGAAGCTCTAGACAGGGGGCTGAATACGAGCAGTACTTC
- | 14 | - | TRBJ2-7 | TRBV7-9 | CASSLPSLSYEQYF | TGTGCCAGCAGCCTCCCCTCCCTTTCCTACGAGCAGTACTTC
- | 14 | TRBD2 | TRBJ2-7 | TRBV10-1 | CASSLTSGSLEQYF | TGCGCCAGCAGTCTGACTAGCGGATCTCTCGAGCAGTACTTC
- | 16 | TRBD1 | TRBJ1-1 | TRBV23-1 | CASSQSWDSLNTEAFF | TGCGCCAGCAGTCAATCGTGGGACAGCCTGAACACTGAAGCTTTCTTT
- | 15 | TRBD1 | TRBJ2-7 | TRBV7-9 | CASSSTGTGDYEQYF | TGTGCCAGCAGCTCGACCGGGACAGGGGACTACGAGCAGTACTTC
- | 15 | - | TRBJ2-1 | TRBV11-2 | CASSPGALSYNEQFF | TGTGCCAGCAGCCCCGGGGCCCTCTCCTACAATGAGCAGTTCTTC
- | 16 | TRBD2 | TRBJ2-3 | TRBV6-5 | CASSYVGGVSTDTQYF | TGTGCCAGCAGTTACGTGGGGGGGGTTAGCACAGATACGCAGTATTTT
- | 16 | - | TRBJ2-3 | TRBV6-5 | CASSYSLFGSTDTQYF | TGTGCCAGCAGTTACTCTCTTTTCGGGAGCACAGATACGCAGTATTTT
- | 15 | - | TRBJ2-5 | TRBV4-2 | CASSLRAGSQETQYF | TGTGCCAGCAGCCTCCGAGCGGGTAGTCAAGAGACCCAGTACTTC
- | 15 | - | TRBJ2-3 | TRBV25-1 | CASSEWEIPGDTQYF | TGTGCCAGCAGTGAATGGGAGATACCCGGAGATACGCAGTATTTT
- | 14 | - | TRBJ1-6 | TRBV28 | CASTPIGGYSPLHF | TGTGCCAGCACCCCAATTGGGGGTTATTCACCCCTCCACTTT
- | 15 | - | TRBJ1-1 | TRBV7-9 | CASSFLSGANTEAFF | TGTGCCAGCAGCTTCTTGTCTGGCGCGAACACTGAAGCTTTCTTT
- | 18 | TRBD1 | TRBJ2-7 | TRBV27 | CASSLSEQTGGSPYEQYF | TGTGCCAGCAGTTTATCCGAGCAAACAGGGGGCAGCCCCTACGAGCAGTACTTC
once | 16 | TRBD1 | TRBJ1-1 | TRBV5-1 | CASSSPQTGSNTEAFF | TGCGCCAGCAGCTCACCCCAGACAGGGTCGAACACTGAAGCTTTCTTT
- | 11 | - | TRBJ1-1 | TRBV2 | CASIFEPEAFF | TGTGCCAGCATATTTGAACCTGAAGCTTTCTTT
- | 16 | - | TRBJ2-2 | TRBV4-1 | CASSQVEWGDTGELFF | TGCGCCAGCAGCCAAGTTGAGTGGGGGGACACCGGGGAGCTGTTTTTT
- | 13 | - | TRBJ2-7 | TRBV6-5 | CASSYSNFGEQYF | TGTGCCAGCAGTTACTCGAATTTTGGCGAGCAGTACTTC
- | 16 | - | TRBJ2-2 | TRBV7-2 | CASSPGGGTPGGELFF | TGTGCCAGCAGCCCAGGGGGAGGGACTCCCGGCGGGGAGCTGTTTTTT
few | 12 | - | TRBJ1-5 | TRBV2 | CASRSASQPQHF | TGTGCCAGCAGAAGCGCCAGTCAGCCCCAGCATTTT
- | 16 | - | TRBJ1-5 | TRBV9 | CASSPRSTDSRQPQHF | TGTGCCAGCAGCCCTCGGTCGACAGATTCCAGGCAGCCCCAGCATTTT
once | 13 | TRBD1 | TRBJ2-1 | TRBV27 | CASSWTGYNEQFF | TGTGCCAGCAGTTGGACAGGGTACAATGAGCAGTTCTTC
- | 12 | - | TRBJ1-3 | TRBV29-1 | CSVVGEENTIYF | TGCAGCGTTGTCGGAGAGGAAAACACCATATATTTT
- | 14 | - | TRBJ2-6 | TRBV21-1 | CASSTGDGANVLTF | TGTGCCAGCAGCACAGGGGACGGGGCCAACGTCCTGACTTTC
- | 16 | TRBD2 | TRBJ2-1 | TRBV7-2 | CASSFIAGASYNEQFF | TGTGCCAGCAGCTTTATAGCGGGAGCCTCCTACAATGAGCAGTTCTTC
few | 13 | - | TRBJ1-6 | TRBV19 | CASNGQSQSPLHF | TGTGCCAGCAATGGACAGTCCCAGTCACCCCTCCACTTT
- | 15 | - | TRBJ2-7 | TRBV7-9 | CASTLKGQPEYEQYF | TGTGCCAGCACTTTAAAGGGACAACCAGAATACGAGCAGTACTTC
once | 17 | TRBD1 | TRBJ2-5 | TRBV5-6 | CASSPTPLGGRVETQYF | TGTGCCAGCAGCCCTACCCCGTTAGGGGGCCGGGTAGAGACCCAGTACTTC
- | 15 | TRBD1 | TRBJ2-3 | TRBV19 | CASSMRGGGTDTQYF | TGTGCCAGTAGTATGCGAGGGGGCGGCACAGATACGCAGTATTTT
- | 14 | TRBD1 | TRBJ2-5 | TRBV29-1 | CSVDDRGLQETQYF | TGCAGCGTTGACGACAGGGGATTACAAGAGACCCAGTACTTC
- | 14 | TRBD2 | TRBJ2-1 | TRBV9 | CASSVAGGRDEQFF | TGTGCCAGCAGCGTAGCGGGAGGTCGCGATGAGCAGTTCTTC
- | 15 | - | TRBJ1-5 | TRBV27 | CASSVFGGSNQPQHF | TGTGCCAGCAGTGTCTTTGGGGGGTCCAATCAGCCCCAGCATTTT
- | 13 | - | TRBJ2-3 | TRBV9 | CASSGFSTDTQYF | TGTGCCAGCAGCGGTTTTAGCACAGATACGCAGTATTTT
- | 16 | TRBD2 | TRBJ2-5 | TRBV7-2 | CASSLNALAEFETQYF | TGTGCCAGCAGCTTAAACGCGCTAGCGGAGTTTGAGACCCAGTACTTC
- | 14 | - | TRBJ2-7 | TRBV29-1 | CSVEEGIPPYEQYF | TGCAGCGTTGAAGAGGGCATCCCCCCCTACGAGCAGTACTTC
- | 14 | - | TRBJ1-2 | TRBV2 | CASREPWGFYGYTF | TGTGCCAGCAGGGAACCGTGGGGATTCTATGGCTACACCTTC
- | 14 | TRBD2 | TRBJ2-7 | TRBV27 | CASSFSGEPYEQYF | TGTGCCAGCAGTTTTAGCGGGGAACCCTACGAGCAGTACTTC
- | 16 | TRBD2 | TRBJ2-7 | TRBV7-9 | CASSPLLAGVPYEQYF | TGTGCCAGCAGCCCTTTGCTAGCGGGAGTCCCCTACGAGCAGTACTTC
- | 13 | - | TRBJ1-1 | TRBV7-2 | CASSLVPGTEAFF | TGTGCCAGCAGCTTAGTCCCTGGGACTGAAGCTTTCTTT
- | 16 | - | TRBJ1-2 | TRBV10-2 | CASSGMRTQEGHGYTF | TGCGCCAGCAGTGGAATGAGGACCCAGGAAGGGCATGGCTACACCTTC
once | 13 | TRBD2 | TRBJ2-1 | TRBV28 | CASSPGTINEQFF | TGTGCCAGCAGTCCGGGGACTATCAATGAGCAGTTCTTC
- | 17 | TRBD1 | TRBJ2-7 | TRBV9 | CASSFGQDGFGADEQYF | TGTGCCAGCAGCTTCGGACAGGACGGCTTCGGCGCCGACGAGCAGTACTTC
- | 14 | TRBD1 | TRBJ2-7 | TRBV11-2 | CASSDTRQGDEQYF | TGTGCCAGCAGCGACACCCGACAGGGTGACGAGCAGTACTTC
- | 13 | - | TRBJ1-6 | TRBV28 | CASSVPDNSPLHF | TGTGCCAGCAGCGTACCGGATAATTCACCCCTCCACTTT
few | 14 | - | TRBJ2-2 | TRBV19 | CASSDIANTGELFF | TGTGCCAGTAGTGACATTGCGAACACCGGGGAGCTGTTTTTT
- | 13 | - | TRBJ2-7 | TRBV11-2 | CASSLGDFYEQYF | TGTGCCAGCAGCTTGGGAGATTTCTACGAGCAGTACTTC
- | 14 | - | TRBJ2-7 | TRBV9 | CASSVSTGPYEQYF | TGTGCCAGCAGCGTAAGTACAGGCCCTTACGAGCAGTACTTC
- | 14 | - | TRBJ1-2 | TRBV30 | CAWSVARDGYGYTF | TGTGCCTGGAGTGTGGCCAGGGACGGCTATGGCTACACCTTC
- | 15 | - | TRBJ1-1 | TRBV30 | CAWSAQEGMNTEAFF | TGTGCCTGGAGTGCCCAAGAGGGTATGAACACTGAAGCTTTCTTT
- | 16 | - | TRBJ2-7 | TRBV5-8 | CASSFSLGYLIYEQYF | TGTGCCAGCAGCTTCTCCCTGGGGTATCTTATCTACGAGCAGTACTTC
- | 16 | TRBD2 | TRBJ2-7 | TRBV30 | CAWEGLAGGIPYEQYF | TGTGCCTGGGAGGGACTAGCGGGAGGAATACCCTACGAGCAGTACTTC